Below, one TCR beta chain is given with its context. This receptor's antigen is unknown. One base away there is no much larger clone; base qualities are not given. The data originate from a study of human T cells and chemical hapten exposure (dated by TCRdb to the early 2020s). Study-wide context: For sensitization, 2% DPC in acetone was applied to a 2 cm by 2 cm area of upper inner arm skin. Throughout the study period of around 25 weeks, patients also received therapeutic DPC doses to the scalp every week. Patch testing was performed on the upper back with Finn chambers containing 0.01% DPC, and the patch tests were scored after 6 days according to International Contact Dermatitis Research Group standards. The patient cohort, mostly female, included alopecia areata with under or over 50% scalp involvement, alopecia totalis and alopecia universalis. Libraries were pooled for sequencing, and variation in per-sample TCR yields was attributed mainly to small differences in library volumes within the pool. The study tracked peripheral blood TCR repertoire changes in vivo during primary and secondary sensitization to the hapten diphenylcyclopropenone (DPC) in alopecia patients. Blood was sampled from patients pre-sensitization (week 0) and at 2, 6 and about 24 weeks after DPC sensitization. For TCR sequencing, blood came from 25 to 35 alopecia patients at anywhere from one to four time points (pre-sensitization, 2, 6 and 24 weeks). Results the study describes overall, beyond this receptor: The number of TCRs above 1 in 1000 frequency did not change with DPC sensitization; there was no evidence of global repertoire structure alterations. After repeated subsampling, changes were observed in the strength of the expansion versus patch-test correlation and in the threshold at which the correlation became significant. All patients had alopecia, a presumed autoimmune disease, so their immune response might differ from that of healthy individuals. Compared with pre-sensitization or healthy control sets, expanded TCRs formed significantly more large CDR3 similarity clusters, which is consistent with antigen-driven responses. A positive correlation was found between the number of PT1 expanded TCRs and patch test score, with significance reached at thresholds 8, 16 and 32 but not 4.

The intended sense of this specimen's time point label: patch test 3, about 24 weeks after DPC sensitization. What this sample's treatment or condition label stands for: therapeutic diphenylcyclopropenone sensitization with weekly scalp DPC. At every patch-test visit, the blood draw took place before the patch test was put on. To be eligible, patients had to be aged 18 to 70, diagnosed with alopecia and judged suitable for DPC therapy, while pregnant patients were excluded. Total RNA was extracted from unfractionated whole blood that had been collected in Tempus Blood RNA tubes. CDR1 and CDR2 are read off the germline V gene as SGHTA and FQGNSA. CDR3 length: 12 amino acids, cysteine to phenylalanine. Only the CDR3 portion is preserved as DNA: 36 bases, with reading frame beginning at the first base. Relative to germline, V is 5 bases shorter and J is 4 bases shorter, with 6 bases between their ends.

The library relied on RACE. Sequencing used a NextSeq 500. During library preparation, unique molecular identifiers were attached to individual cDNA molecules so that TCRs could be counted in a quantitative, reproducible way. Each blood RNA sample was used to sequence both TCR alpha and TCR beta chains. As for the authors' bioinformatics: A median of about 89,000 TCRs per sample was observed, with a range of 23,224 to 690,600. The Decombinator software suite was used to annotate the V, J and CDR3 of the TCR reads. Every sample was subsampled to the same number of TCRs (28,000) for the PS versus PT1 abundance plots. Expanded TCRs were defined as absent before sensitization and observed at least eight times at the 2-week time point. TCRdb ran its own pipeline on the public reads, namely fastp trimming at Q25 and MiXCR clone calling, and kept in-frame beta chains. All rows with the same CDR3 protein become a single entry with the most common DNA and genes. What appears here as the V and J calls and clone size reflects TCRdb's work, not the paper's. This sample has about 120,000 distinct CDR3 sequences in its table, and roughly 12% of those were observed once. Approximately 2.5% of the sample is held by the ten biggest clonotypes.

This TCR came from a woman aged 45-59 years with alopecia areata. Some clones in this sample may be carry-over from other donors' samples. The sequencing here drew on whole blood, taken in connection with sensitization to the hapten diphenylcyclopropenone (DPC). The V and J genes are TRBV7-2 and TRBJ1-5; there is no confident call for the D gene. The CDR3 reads CASSPPNQPQHF. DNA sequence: TGTGCCAGCAGCCCACCAAATCAGCCCCAGCATTTT.